This T cell receptor (beta chain) was identified during a study of T-cell reconstitution after alpha-beta-depleted transplantation in children. During its preparation, the TCRbeta library received unique molecular identifiers. One entry per CDR3 protein results from TCRdb running MiXCR on the PCR reads. Of about 540,000 distinct CDR3 sequences in the sample, about 17% are singletons; the top ten hold 3.3%. Unmatched junction bases numbered 14, after V lost 8 bases and J lost 10 bases. From germline, CDR1 is MDHEN and CDR2 SYDVKM. This CDR3 has 15 residues. Sequences were derived from PBMCs from the stem cell graft donor, sampled from the stem cell graft. The origin of this receptor is a human donor who donated a stem cell graft to a child with acute lymphoblastic leukemia. The chain employs TRBV28 and TRBJ2-1; 10 nucleotides align to TRBD2. The CDR3, as DNA: TGTGCCAGCCCCCCCCGGACTAGCGGAACCGGCGAGCAGTTCTTC. It translates to CASPPRTSGTGEQFF.